This T cell receptor beta chain was found in a study of cytomegalovirus exposure and HLA in healthy donors (dated by TCRdb to the late 2010s). About the full investigation: An earlier analysis of a few hundred of the donors reported roughly 300 Gb of sequence data and around 120 million unique TCR beta sequences obtained from around 170 million T cells. High-throughput TCR immunosequencing, statistical association of individual TCRs with disease status, and machine learning were combined to predict cytomegalovirus infection status. The study used immunosequencing to profile the T cell repertoires of 670 or so subjects and linked those repertoires to cytomegalovirus serostatus. The genetic ancestry cluster associated with self-reported Caucasian donors included about 84% of the approximately 430 genotyped donors. In addition to the first cohort of about 650 subjects, a separate validation cohort of 120 different subjects was used. HLA typing included class I and class II loci at four-digit resolution. A later analysis re-analyzed previously published TCR beta repertoires from roughly 600 donors and added high-resolution HLA genotyping to study TCR occurrence patterns. Among several hundred genotyped donors of the cohort, an average of around 240,000 unique TCR beta nucleotide sequences was sequenced per donor, of which about 19% were non-productive. Roughly five DR-DQ haplotypes were treated as single units for association and clustering because of strong linkage in the cohort. Rather than drawing on any new phenotypic data, the later analysis identified candidate immune exposures from TCR beta sequences and the way those sequences occurred across donors. An early release covering roughly 580 HLA-typed donors comprised 300 to 350 gigabases of sequencing data and 85 million to 100 million unique TCR sequences. A later genetic analysis took genome-wide SNP genotypes for about 55% of the 666 donors and used that subset as a discovery cohort. Donor age, sex, ethnicity and CMV serostatus were compiled alongside the repertoire data. The number of typed donors differed by locus: about 620-640 for A, B, C, DRB1 and DQB1; about 520 for DQA1; some 590 for DPA1; and 450 to 480 for DPB1. Every repertoire in the discovery cohort had been generated on one and the same sequencing platform. In an earlier analysis of roughly 580 of the donors, high-throughput TCR beta sequencing was used to judge whether each TCR beta V gene segment behaved as functional or pseudogenic. The aim of the study was to test whether cataloging public T cell receptors could identify signatures of past pathogen exposure.

The cohort was made up of 500 to 850 healthy bone marrow donors. All cohort members were sampled while nominally healthy, although unrecorded immune exposures were likely present. The donor was CMV seronegative and was included in the group of a few hundred seronegative cohort members. Every donor gave a peripheral blood sample, and the peripheral blood mononuclear cells from that sample were used for TCR beta sequencing. Genomic DNA extraction from the blood cell samples was performed with the Qiagen DNeasy Blood Extraction Kit. Library preparation used the immunoSEQ multiplex PCR assay. A mixture of 60 forward primers for TCR Vbeta segments and 13 reverse primers for TCR Jbeta segments was used in the multiplex PCR. The CDR3 region of rearranged TCR beta genes was amplified from genomic DNA with a multiplex PCR assay. Amplified TCR beta libraries were sequenced as 87-base-pair reads on the Illumina HiSeq System. The paper's processing steps were these. Across the roughly 670 repertoires, a later analysis counted 80 million or so unique TCR beta chains, around 11 million of which were shared by at least two donors. To remove PCR and sequencing errors, raw reads were error-corrected and collapsed into unique sequences using a nearest-neighbor algorithm that merged closely related sequences. CDR3 sequences were aligned to IMGT reference sequences to assign V, D and J gene segments. For a sequence to be retained, at least a six-nucleotide match to both a V gene segment and a J gene segment was required. Rearrangements were classified as productive when the CDR3 lacked stop codons and remained in frame with V and J, and all other rearrangements were classified as non-productive. CDR3 was defined by IMGT convention, running from the second conserved V-encoded cysteine to the conserved J-encoded phenylalanine. The earlier analysis of about 610 of the donors excluded sequences that lacked an unambiguous match to a single V gene segment. In an earlier analysis of 587 of the donors, V segments were called functional above 56.7% productive rearrangements and were called segregating when the between-donor standard deviation exceeded 5%. A statistical classification framework was built for diagnosing cytomegalovirus status from the catalog of TCR beta chain sequences. In a later analysis, TCR nucleotide sequences were compared against IMGT/GENE-DB human TR gene sequences so that V and J genes could be assigned. The TCRdist pipeline was used in a later analysis to assign CDR3 sequences and most-parsimonious VDJ recombination scenarios. In a later analysis, every TCR beta chain was defined by the combination of its CDR3 amino acid sequence and its V-gene family, and reads without a unique V-gene family were dropped. As a way to deal with suspected cross-contamination and a sequencing artifact, a later analysis dropped roughly 600 nucleotide sequences that were highly shared and had low generation probability. In a later analysis, a clonal expansion index for each public chain was calculated from normalized within-repertoire ranks of inferred template counts. In a later analysis, generation probabilities were computed with a VDJ recombination model fitted to out-of-frame rearrangements, and the resulting probabilities were checked against IGoR. Hypergeometric tests were used in a later analysis to score TCR-TCR, TCR-HLA and TCR-CMV co-occurrence, with a repertoire-size bias correction applied to the TCR pairs. A later analysis estimated false discovery rates by permuting HLA or CMV assignments 20 times. In a later analysis, co-occurring TCRs were grouped with DBSCAN, and TCRdist sequence similarity was added when clustering was performed within HLA-allele-positive subsets. For co-occurrence clustering, repertoires with fewer than 30,000 or more than 120,000 public chains were excluded, along with five or six repertoires with anomalous nucleotide sharing. Entries here come from immuneACCESS through TCRdb and include only in-frame sequences with V and J called. Some clones fail to appear in such tables; in the studies checked, an unresolved V gene covers under half of the shortfall, and the cause of the remainder is unknown. V and J calls and clone size are those listed in that table; D and trimming were worked out from the DNA. The sample yields about 120,000 clones; roughly 80% were counted once. About 2.5% of the sample goes to the ten largest clones.

Note on this clone: Its antigen target is currently unknown. Base qualities are missing; no much larger clone stands one base away.

The germline V gene yields LGHNA for CDR1 and YNFKEQ for CDR2. Measured from the cysteine to the phenylalanine, the CDR3 is 16 residues long. Solely the CDR3 DNA is kept, with 48 bases framed from the first base. At the junction V is shortened by 6 bases and J by 2 bases, with 16 bases in between. What the research found in general, with its limitations: The authors suggested that the approach could potentially be generalized to other disease states and immunological phenotypes. Sequencing depth was assumed to be roughly uniform across donors in the presence/absence analyses, though that assumption may not hold. In a later genetic analysis, a missense DCLRE1C variant was associated with V-gene and J-gene trimming of TCR beta chains, and the association was replicated in an independent cohort. Several of the top co-occurrence clusters appeared to be linked to parvovirus B19, influenza, CMV and Epstein-Barr virus, according to a later analysis. Some IMGT-functional V segments, including TRBV6-2 and TRBV6-3, could not be told apart with the 87-base-pair reads, so those segments were excluded. The only immune exposure information available for the cohort was CMV serostatus. Over 15 rarely observed V segments, including chromosome 9 orphons, were excluded from the earlier analysis of about 500 of the donors because counts were too low. According to a later analysis, TCR association rates differed among HLA loci, with DRB1 alleles showing the most associated TCRs and HLA-C alleles showing the fewest. In a later analysis, HLA-associated TCR beta chains showed more clonal expansion and lower generation probabilities than non-associated chains that were equally common. A few of the identified cytomegalovirus-associated TCR beta chains were confirmed in vitro to be specific for cytomegalovirus antigens. Correlated functional status among segregating V segments might reflect linkage disequilibrium, but an unknown experimental factor could not be ruled out. Only TCR beta chains were sequenced in this cohort, and the absence of alpha or paired-chain data limited detectable features. Because some donors lacked HLA typing at each locus, the association tests relied only on the typed subset. Across donors, most TCR sequences were observed very rarely, whereas some public TCRs were present in many individuals. Compared with the roughly 670-donor mean, donors in an Asian-associated ancestry cluster had fewer N-insertions in productive TCRs, according to a later genetic analysis. An earlier analysis of approximately 500 of the donors showed that most TCR beta V segments appeared in productive rearrangements either about 87% or about 30% of the time, which broadly matched IMGT annotations. In the study, about 150 TCR beta chains were listed as associated with cytomegalovirus. The sequencing pipeline was judged likely to have produced a cluster of highly shared sequence variants as a technical artifact. The classifier was reported to diagnose cytomegalovirus status with high specificity and sensitivity in both the original and validation cohorts. When HLA alleles, especially DR and DQ, strongly co-occurred, TCR associations were difficult to assign to individual alleles. A later analysis found that most CMV-associated TCR beta chains appeared HLA-restricted, with HLA associations seemingly driven largely by CMV exposure. A later analysis associated about 18,000 TCR beta sequences with specific HLA alleles at a false discovery rate of 0.05. A further reported finding was that TCR beta sequences accurately predicted the HLA-A and HLA-B alleles for most subjects in the first cohort.

The chain uses TRBV4-2 and TRBJ2-2; a weak D assignment points to TRBD1 (5 bases agree). This TCR was sampled from a female donor in good health and CMV-seronegative. Specimen: PBMCs. In nucleotides, the sequence is TGTGCCAGCAGTCCCCCCCGCAGGGCAAACACCGGGGAGCTGTTTTTT. This encodes CASSPPRRANTGELFF.